A selection of T cell receptor beta chains follows, all from one sample in a study of shared T cell receptors in the human thymus. The assay was immunoSEQ multiplex PCR, and TCRdb's table has in-frame clones only and misses some. The repertoire holds roughly 410,000 clones, with 95% as singletons. The sequencing sample was made of thymocytes. These TCRs come from a human donor. The CDR3 runs from the conserved cysteine through the conserved F or W. Each record gives: V gene, clone size, CDR3 protein. The size entry is marked missing in some rows and otherwise reads once, few, many or a size class.

>TRBV4-1|.
CASSQGRQGMVQNGYTF
>TRBV10-1|.
CATILIQASSYNEQFF
>TRBV4-3|.
CASSQEGSDGPFYGYTF
>TRBV14|.
CASSLGNEQFF
>TRBV19|.
CASSSPGSLTEAFF
>TRBV2|.
CASSEGGLAGGPDTQYF
>TRBV11-2|.
CASSLAGTSKEQFF
>TRBV27|.
CASSWEGGTGGEAFF
>TRBV6-6|.
CASSDRVDTEAFF
>TRBV5-8|.
CASSFGGVVEQYF
>TRBV5-5|.
CASNPREGYNEQFF
>TRBV19|.
CASSIGDSWTIQYF
>TRBV27|.
CASSSQLAGYHNEQFF
>TRBV6-6|.
CASKDPRNEQFF
>TRBV7-8|once
CASSLGGLAGGQEQFF
>TRBV4-3|.
CASSQEDRTSGRTDTQYF
>TRBV11-3|few
CASSLGGLNTEAFF
>TRBV18|.
CASSPPTQDFLNTEAFF
>TRBV25-1|.
CASSPPIGRYEQYF
>TRBV7-9|.
CASSLGTSGISSYNEQFF
>TRBV27|once
CASRPGLAGPANTGELFF
>TRBV6-6|.
CAGPAELREPGYEQYF
>TRBV27|.
CASSLSRTSDQPQHF
>TRBV6-1|.
CASSAEQDRGGQPQHF
>TRBV18|.
CASSPPQGGIAKNIQYF
>TRBV10-3|.
CAISESPFQETQYF
>TRBV13|.
CASSLRAGRLRTSNSSYEQYF
>TRBV6-5|.
CASSYSSGRVRETQYF
>TRBV7-6|.
CASSGRPYNEQFF
>TRBV5-6|.
CASSPGQGRGCYGYTF
>TRBV27|.
CASRPAPRAANEQFF
>TRBV5-5|.
CASSLIPGRISYEQYF
>TRBV28|.
CASGFGRPPYEQYF
>TRBV5-1|.
CASSFPGEWSGRNEQFF
>TRBV6-1|once
CASLSGAPGVIQYF
>TRBV2|once
CASSGVAGVTDTQYF
>TRBV15|.
CATSREVDRGPTEAFF
>TRBV4-2|.
CASSHKDRGETQYF
>TRBV6-1|.
CASLAASGNTIYF
>TRBV7-2|.
CASSISTPAGPTDTQYF
>TRBV7-8|.
CASSSGQVIYEQYF
>TRBV5-1|.
CASSLDRGKNIQYF
>TRBV4-3|.
CASSHAGLAGANNEQFF
>TRBV28|.
CASSLRTRGGVIGTFASGANVLTF
>TRBV4-1|.
CASSPKSRDTGTNEKLFF
>TRBV25-1|.
CASSGGSTEAFF
>TRBV5-3|.
CARSLAPPASGKPYEQYF